The next 21 T cell receptor beta chains were all read from a single sample in a study of blood T cell repertoires in COVID-19. Profiled with immunoSEQ multiplex PCR; TCRdb holds only in-frame clones, not every one. The data contain some 210,000 clones, almost 85% of them singletons. The sequencing input was peripheral blood. The receptors come from a woman between 40 and 55 years old with acute or convalescent COVID-19.

The chain couples TRBV27 to TRBJ1-6, with D hard to call. V lost 3 bases to trimming and J lost 3 bases, with 15 bases between them. The CDR3 consists of 17 residues. Germline V gene data show CDR1 as MNHEY and CDR2 as SMNVEV (reference sequence). CDR3 nucleotides: TGTGCCAGCAGTTTCGCCCTCACAGAAAACTATAATTCACCCCTCCACTTT. It translates to CASSFALTENYNSPLHF.

V gene TRBV2 combines with J gene TRBJ2-2; D ambiguous. CDR1 is SNHLY and CDR2 is FYNNEI in the germline V gene. This CDR3 has 14 amino acids. The V gene lost 5 bases and the J gene lost 0 bases, with 7 bases spanning the gap. Here the CDR3 reads CASSLRTNTGELFF. Written as DNA, the CDR3 is TGTGCCAGCAGTCTACGTACGAACACCGGGGAGCTGTTTTTT.

V and J are TRBV4-1 and TRBJ2-1; TRBD2 matches 11 bases. V shed 5 bases, J shed 6 bases, and the junction held 9 bases outside the gene matches. Germline V lookup: CDR1 MGHRA, CDR2 YSYEKL. This CDR3 is 16 amino acids long. CDR3 region: CASSYRPGLAVNEQFF. The CDR3 coding sequence is TGCGCCAGCAGCTACAGGCCGGGACTAGCGGTCAATGAGCAGTTCTTC.

This clone turned up a few times. V gene TRBV7-3 combines with J gene TRBJ2-1; D is unresolved. V lost 4 bases, J lost 5 bases, and 15 bases lay in between. CDR3 length: 15 amino acids. Germline V CDR1 and CDR2: SGHTA, FQGTGA. CDR3 DNA sequence: TGTGCCAGCAGCTCAAGTCCCACTCTCCACAATGAGCAGTTCTTC. This codes for CASSSSPTLHNEQFF.

The chain has TRBV5-6 and TRBJ1-1; no clear D. Germline values: CDR1 SGHDT, CDR2 YYEEEE. V was clipped by 2 bases and J by 1 base, with 6 bases between them. CDR3 length: 13 amino acids. In DNA, the CDR3 is TGTGCCAGCAGCTTCGGTGGGAACACTGAAGCTTTCTTT. This gives the protein CASSFGGNTEAFF.

The chain couples TRBV6-5 to TRBJ1-4, with no clear D. The CDR3 extends over 15 amino acids. CDR1 and CDR2 from the germline V gene are MNHEY and SVGAGI. Trimming left V 5 bases short and J 4 bases short, with 14 bases between. This chain's CDR3 is CASSRTQILNEKLFF. In DNA, the CDR3 is TGTGCCAGCAGTAGAACACAGATACTTAATGAAAAACTGTTTTTT.

The table lists this clone with a count of one. This chain connects TRBV14 to TRBJ2-3; 8 positions agree with TRBD2. The CDR3 has 16 residues. With V trimmed by 2 bases and J by 3 bases, 7 bases remained unmatched. Germline CDR1 is SGHDN and CDR2 is FVKESK. The CDR3 is CASSQYVAGLTDTQYF. The CDR3 DNA follows: TGTGCCAGCAGCCAATACGTAGCGGGGCTTACAGATACGCAGTATTTT.

CDR3 DNA sequence: TGTGCCAGCAGCTTGGAGGTGGGGGCGTTCACTGAAGCTTTCTTT. This translates into CASSLEVGAFTEAFF. This rearrangement joins TRBV5-4 to TRBJ1-1, with D perhaps matching TRBD1 (6 bases). The CDR3 totals 15 residues. The V end lost 0 bases, the J end lost 4 bases, and 13 bases lay between the germline ends. Germline assignment: CDR1 SGHNT and CDR2 YYREEE (reference sequence).

The chain is built from TRBV29-1 and TRBJ2-7; 8 nucleotides line up with TRBD1. With V trimmed by 5 bases and J by 2 bases, 20 bases remained unmatched. The CDR3 is made up of 18 amino acids. The germline CDR1 and CDR2 sequences are SQVTM and ANQGSEA. DNA of the CDR3: TGCAGCGTTTCTCTCCCACCGACAGGGGATTATGGTGCCTACGAGCAGTACTTC. This gives the protein CSVSLPPTGDYGAYEQYF.

The chain carries TRBV19 and TRBJ2-2; TRBD2 matches 7 bases. Germline values: CDR1 LNHDA, CDR2 SQIVND (reference sequence). Unmatched junction bases numbered 4, after V lost 6 bases and J lost 3 bases. There are 14 residues in the CDR3. CDR3 in DNA: TGTGCCAGTAGGCTAGCGGAGCACACCGGGGAGCTGTTTTTT. Translating it yields CASRLAEHTGELFF.

This chain connects TRBV6-1 to TRBJ2-7; no clear D gene. This CDR3 comprises 14 residues. The V gene lost 1 base and the J gene lost 2 bases, with 9 bases spanning the gap. Germline loops: CDR1 MNHNS, CDR2 SASEGT. The CDR3 nucleotides read TGTGCCAGCAGTGAAGATTACCGAGCCTACGAGCAGTACTTC. Protein product: CASSEDYRAYEQYF.

The J gene is TRBJ2-2, the V gene TRBV7-9; D is unresolved. CDR1 is SEHNR, CDR2 FQNEAQ, per germline (reference sequence). The CDR3 extends over 13 amino acids. Trimming shortened V by 1 base and J by 6 bases, and 6 bases separated the two germline ends. The CDR3 protein is CASSLGSAGELFF. CDR3 nucleotides: TGTGCCAGCAGCTTAGGGTCGGCCGGGGAGCTGTTTTTT. The variable domain in full, with the rest retrieved from reference TRBV7-9 and TRBJ2-2, is DTGVSQNPRHKITKRGQNVTFRCDPISEHNRLYWYRQTLGQGPEFLTYFQNEAQLEKSRLLSDRFSAERPKGSFSTLEIQRTEQGDSAMYLCASSLGSAGELFFGEGSRLTVL.

V is TRBV4-2 and J is TRBJ1-1; TRBD1 matches 11 bases. The CDR3 has 17 residues. Germline V lookup: CDR1 LGHNA, CDR2 YNFKEQ. V was pared by 0 bases and J by 5 bases, with 8 bases of the junction left unmatched. The CDR3 region has the DNA TGTGCCAGCAGCCAAGAAGGGACAGGGGGGGGAGTGACTGAAGCTTTCTTT. The encoded protein is CASSQEGTGGGVTEAFF.

The chain recombines TRBV7-9 with TRBJ1-1, with 7 bases lining up with TRBD1. The CDR3 is 16 residues long. Germline CDR1 SEHNR, CDR2 FQNEAQ (reference sequence). Losses at the gene ends were 5 bases for V and 4 bases for J; bases not matched to a gene: 13. CDR3 in amino acids: CASSPRGPGGTTEAFF. In nucleotides, the CDR3 is TGTGCCAGCAGCCCCAGGGGTCCAGGGGGAACCACTGAAGCTTTCTTT. Together with reference TRBV7-9 and TRBJ1-1, the CDR3 gives the full variable domain: DTGVSQNPRHKITKRGQNVTFRCDPISEHNRLYWYRQTLGQGPEFLTYFQNEAQLEKSRLLSDRFSAERPKGSFSTLEIQRTEQGDSAMYLCASSPRGPGGTTEAFFGQGTRLTVV.

The V and J genes are TRBV9 and TRBJ2-5; possibly TRBD2 for D (6 bases). Germline assignment: CDR1 SGDLS and CDR2 YYNGEE. The CDR3 is 15 residues long. Trimming stripped 0 bases from V and 3 bases from J, with 12 bases between. Here the CDR3 DNA reads TGTGCCAGCAGCGTAGCTCTAGGGAGGAAAGAGACCCAGTACTTC. Translation gives CASSVALGRKETQYF. The complete variable domain, with remaining parts taken from reference TRBV9 and TRBJ2-5, reads DSGVTQTPKHLITATGQRVTLRCSPRSGDLSVYWYQQSLDQGLQFLIQYYNGEERAKGNILERFSAQQFPDLHSELNLSSLELGDSALYFCASSVALGRKETQYFGPGTRLLVL.

This chain connects TRBV19 to TRBJ2-7; 9 bases are a match to TRBD2. There are 15 residues in the CDR3. Germline assignment: CDR1 LNHDA and CDR2 SQIVND (reference sequence). The trim removed 3 bases at V and 2 bases at J, leaving 5 bases unmatched. The chain's CDR3 is CASSISSGIAYEQYF. In DNA form, the CDR3 reads TGTGCCAGTAGTATCTCTAGCGGGATCGCCTACGAGCAGTACTTC.

This chain links TRBV30 with TRBJ1-5; 9 bases agree with TRBD1. The germline V gene encodes CDR1 GTSNPN and CDR2 SVGIG (reference sequence). This CDR3 has 18 amino acids. V gave up 0 bases and J gave up 6 bases; unmatched junction bases: 15. CDR3 nucleotide sequence: TGTGCCTGGAGTGTACATGTCGGGGGACAGGGAGGGGGTCAGCCCCAGCATTTT. It codes for CAWSVHVGGQGGGQPQHF.

The chain uses TRBV4-2 and TRBJ2-7; TRBD2 aligns across 10 bases. Germline lookup yields CDR1 LGHNA and CDR2 YNFKEQ. This CDR3 contains 16 residues. After removal of 0 bases from V and 3 bases from J, the junction contained 5 bases not matched to a gene. CDR3 in amino acids: CASSQERTSGFYEQYF. The CDR3 DNA reads as TGTGCCAGCAGCCAAGAACGGACTAGCGGCTTCTACGAGCAGTACTTC.

The rearrangement uses TRBV29-1 and TRBJ2-1; 10 nucleotides align to TRBD2. This CDR3 region has 14 residues. V was clipped by 7 bases and J by 4 bases; unmatched bases: 7. Germline CDR1 SQVTM, CDR2 ANQGSEA. The CDR3 nucleotides read TGCAGCGCCGAGGGACTAGCGACATACAATGAGCAGTTCTTC. Its protein product is CSAEGLATYNEQFF.

V and J are TRBV25-1 and TRBJ1-3; 7 bases match TRBD1. With 6 bases clipped from V and 5 bases from J, the junction kept 7 bases outside the gene matches. The CDR3 is made up of 14 amino acids. CDR1 and CDR2 from the germline V gene are MGHDK and SYGVNS. The CDR3 coding sequence is TGTGCCAGCAGCGACAGGGAAATGAGAAACACCATATATTTT. This sequence encodes CASSDREMRNTIYF. The full variable domain, with the rest looked up from reference TRBV25-1 and TRBJ1-3, is EADIYQTPRYLVIGTGKKITLECSQTMGHDKMYWYQQDPGMELHLIHYSYGVNSTEKGDLSSESTVSRIRTEHFPLTLESARPSHTSQYLCASSDREMRNTIYFGEGSWLTVV.

CDR3 residues: CASSYSLSGNTIYF. The CDR3 DNA follows: TGCGCCAGCAGCTACAGTCTCTCTGGAAACACCATATATTTT. V usage is TRBV5-1 and J usage is TRBJ1-3; D not resolved. V was pared by 3 bases and J by 0 bases, with 7 bases between. This CDR3 is built from 14 residues. From germline, CDR1 is SGHRS and CDR2 YFSETQ. The complete variable domain, with remaining parts taken from reference TRBV5-1 and TRBJ1-3, reads KAGVTQTPRYLIKTRGQQVTLSCSPISGHRSVSWYQQTPGQGLQFLFEYFSETQRNKGNFPGRFSGRQFSNSRSEMNVSTLELGDSALYLCASSYSLSGNTIYFGEGSWLTVV.